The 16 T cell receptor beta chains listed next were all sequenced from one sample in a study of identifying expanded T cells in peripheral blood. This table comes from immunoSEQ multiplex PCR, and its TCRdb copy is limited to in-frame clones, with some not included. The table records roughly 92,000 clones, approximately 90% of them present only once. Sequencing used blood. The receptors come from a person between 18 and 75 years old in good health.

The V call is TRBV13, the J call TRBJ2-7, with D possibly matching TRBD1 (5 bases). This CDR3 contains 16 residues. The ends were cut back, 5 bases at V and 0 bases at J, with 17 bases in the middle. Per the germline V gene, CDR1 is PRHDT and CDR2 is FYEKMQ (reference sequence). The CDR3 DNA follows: TGTGCCAGCAGCCAAGGGCGACAGCTCAGCTCCTACGAGCAGTACTTC. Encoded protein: CASSQGRQLSSYEQYF.

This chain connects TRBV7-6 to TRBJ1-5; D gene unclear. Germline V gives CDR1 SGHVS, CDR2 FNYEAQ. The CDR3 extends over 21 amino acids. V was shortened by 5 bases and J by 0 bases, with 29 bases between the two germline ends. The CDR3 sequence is CASSGPPTDTGFRYSNQPQHF. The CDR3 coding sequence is TGTGCCAGCAGCGGACCACCTACAGACACTGGATTCCGTTATAGCAATCAGCCCCAGCATTTT.

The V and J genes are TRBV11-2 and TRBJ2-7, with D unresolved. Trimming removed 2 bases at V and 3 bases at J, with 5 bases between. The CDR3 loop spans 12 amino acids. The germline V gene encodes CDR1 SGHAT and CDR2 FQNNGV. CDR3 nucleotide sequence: TGTGCCAGCAGCTTAAATATCTACGAGCAGTACTTC. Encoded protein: CASSLNIYEQYF.

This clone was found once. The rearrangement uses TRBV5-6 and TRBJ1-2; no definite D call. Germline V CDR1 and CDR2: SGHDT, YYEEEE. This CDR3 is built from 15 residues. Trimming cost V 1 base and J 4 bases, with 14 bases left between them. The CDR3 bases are TGTGCCAGCAGCTTGATCGAATACGGCTCCTATGGCTACACCTTC. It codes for CASSLIEYGSYGYTF.

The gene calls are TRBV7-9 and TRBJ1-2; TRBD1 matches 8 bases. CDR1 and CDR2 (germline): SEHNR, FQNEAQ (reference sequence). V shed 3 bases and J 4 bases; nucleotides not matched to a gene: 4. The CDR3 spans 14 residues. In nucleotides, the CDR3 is TGTGCCAGCAGCTTCCGGACAGGGTCCTATGGCTACACCTTC. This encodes CASSFRTGSYGYTF. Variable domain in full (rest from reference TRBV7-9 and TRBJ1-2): DTGVSQNPRHKITKRGQNVTFRCDPISEHNRLYWYRQTLGQGPEFLTYFQNEAQLEKSRLLSDRFSAERPKGSFSTLEIQRTEQGDSAMYLCASSFRTGSYGYTFGSGTRLTVV.

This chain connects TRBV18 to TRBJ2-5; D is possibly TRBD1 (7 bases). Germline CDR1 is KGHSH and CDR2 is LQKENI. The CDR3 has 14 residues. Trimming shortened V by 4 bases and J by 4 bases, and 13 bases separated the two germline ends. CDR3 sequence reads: CASSQNRGGETQYF. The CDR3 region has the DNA TGTGCCAGCTCACAGAACAGGGGAGGAGAGACCCAGTACTTC.

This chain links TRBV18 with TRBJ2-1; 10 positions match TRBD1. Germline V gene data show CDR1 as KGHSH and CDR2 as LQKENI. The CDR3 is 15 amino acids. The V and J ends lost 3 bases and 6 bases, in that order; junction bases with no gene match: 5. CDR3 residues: CASSPGTGAINEQFF. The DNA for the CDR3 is TGTGCCAGCTCACCCGGGACAGGGGCGATCAATGAGCAGTTCTTC.

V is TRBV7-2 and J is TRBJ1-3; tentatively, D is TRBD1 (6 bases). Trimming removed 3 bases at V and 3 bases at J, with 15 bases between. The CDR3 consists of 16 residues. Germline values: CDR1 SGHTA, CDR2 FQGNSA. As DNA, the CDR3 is TGTGCCAGCAGCTTGCGCTCCCAGGGGTTTGGAAACACCATATATTTT. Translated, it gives CASSLRSQGFGNTIYF.

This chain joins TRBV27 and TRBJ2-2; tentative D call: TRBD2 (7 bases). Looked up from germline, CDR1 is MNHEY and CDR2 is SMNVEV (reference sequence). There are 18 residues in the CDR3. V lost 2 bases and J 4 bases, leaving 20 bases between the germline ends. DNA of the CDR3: TGTGCCAGCAGTTTAGGGCATCCCGGAGGGGGGGCCACCGGGGAGCTGTTTTTT. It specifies CASSLGHPGGGATGELFF.

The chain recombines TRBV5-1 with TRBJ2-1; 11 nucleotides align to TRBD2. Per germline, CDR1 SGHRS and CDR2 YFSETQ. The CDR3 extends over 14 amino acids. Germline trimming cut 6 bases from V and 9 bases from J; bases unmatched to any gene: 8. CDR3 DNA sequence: TGCGCCAGCACGGATAGCGGGGGGGCCACTGAGCAGTTCTTC. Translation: CASTDSGGATEQFF.

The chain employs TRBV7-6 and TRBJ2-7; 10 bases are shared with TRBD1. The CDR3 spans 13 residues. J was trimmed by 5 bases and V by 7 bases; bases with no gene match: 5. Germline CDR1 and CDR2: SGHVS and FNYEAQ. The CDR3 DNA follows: TGTGCCAGCAAACCTGGGACAGGGGACGAGCAGTACTTC. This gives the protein CASKPGTGDEQYF.

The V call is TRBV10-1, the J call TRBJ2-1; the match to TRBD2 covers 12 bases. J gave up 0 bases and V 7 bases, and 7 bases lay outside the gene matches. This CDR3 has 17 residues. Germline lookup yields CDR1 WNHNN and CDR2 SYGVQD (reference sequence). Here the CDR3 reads CASMILAGGPSYNEQFF. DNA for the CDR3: TGCGCCAGCATGATTCTAGCGGGGGGGCCCTCCTACAATGAGCAGTTCTTC.

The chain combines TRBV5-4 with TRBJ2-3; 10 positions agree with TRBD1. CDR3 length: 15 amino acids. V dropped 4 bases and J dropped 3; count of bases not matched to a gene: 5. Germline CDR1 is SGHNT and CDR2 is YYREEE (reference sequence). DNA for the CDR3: TGTGCCAGCAGCCACGACAGGGGGCTTACAGATACGCAGTATTTT. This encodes CASSHDRGLTDTQYF.

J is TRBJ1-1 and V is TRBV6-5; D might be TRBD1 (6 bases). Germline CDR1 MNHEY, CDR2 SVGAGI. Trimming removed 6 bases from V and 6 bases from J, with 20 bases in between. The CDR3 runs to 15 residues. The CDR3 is CASSARRRGWSEAFF. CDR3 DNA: TGTGCCAGCAGCGCTCGTCGCAGGGGATGGTCTGAAGCTTTCTTT.

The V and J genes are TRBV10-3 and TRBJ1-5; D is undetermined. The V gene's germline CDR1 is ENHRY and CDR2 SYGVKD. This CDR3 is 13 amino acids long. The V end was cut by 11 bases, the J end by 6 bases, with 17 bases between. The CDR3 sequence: CAARAGAGQPQHF. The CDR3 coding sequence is TGTGCCGCCCGCGCAGGTGCGGGTCAGCCCCAGCATTTT.

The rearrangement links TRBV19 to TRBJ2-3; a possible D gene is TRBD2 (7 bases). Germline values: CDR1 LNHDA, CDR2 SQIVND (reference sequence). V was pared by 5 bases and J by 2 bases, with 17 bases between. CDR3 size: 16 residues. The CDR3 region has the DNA TGTGCCAGTAGTCGGGCGGCGGGGGCCAACACAGATACGCAGTATTTT. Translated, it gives CASSRAAGANTDTQYF. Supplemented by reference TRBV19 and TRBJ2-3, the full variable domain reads DGGITQSPKYLFRKEGQNVTLSCEQNLNHDAMYWYRQDPGQGLRLIYYSQIVNDFQKGDIAEGYSVSREKKESFPLTVTSAQKNPTAFYLCASSRAAGANTDTQYFGPGTRLTVL.